This T cell receptor beta chain was found in a study of T cells in tuberculosis. Germline V gene sequence: CDR1 SGDLS, CDR2 YYNGEE. This CDR3 is built from 17 residues. Trimming took off 0 bases at V and 6 bases at J, with 18 bases between the two ends. Cells were sorted from thawed PBMC rested overnight and stained with GMM-loaded CD1B tetramer, viability dye and anti-CD3. CD1B tetramers were loaded with Rhodococcus equi-derived C32 glucose monomycolate. The repertoire was sequenced with immunoSEQ multiplex PCR; TCRdb's copy has only in-frame clones and lacks some. The table shows around 50,000 clones, with 70% to 90% occurring only once.

Sequenced input: CD1b-GMM tetramer-negative cells sorted from PBMCs. The V gene is TRBV9, the J gene TRBJ2-2; possible D gene TRBD2, 6 bases. The receptor's source is an adult woman with latent tuberculosis. The CDR3 is CASSVAGGIGSAGELFF. CDR3 in DNA: TGTGCCAGCAGCGTAGCCGGCGGGATAGGTTCCGCCGGGGAGCTGTTTTTT.